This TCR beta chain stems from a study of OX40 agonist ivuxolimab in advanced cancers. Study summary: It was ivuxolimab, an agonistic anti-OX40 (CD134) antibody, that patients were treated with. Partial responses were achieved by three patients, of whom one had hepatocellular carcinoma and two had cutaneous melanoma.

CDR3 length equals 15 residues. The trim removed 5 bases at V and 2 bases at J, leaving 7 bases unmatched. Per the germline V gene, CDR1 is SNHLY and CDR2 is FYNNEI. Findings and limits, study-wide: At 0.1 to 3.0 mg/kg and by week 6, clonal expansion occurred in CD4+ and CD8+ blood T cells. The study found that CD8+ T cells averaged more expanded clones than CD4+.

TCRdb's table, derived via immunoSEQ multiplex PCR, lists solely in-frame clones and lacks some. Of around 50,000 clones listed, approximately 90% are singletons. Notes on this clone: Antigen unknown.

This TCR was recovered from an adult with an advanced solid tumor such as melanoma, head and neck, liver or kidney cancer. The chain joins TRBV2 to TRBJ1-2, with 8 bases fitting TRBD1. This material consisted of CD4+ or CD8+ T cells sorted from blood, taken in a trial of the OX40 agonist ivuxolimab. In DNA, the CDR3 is TGTGCCAGCAGTCAGTGGACAGGGTTCAACTATGGCTACACCTTC. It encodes CASSQWTGFNYGYTF.